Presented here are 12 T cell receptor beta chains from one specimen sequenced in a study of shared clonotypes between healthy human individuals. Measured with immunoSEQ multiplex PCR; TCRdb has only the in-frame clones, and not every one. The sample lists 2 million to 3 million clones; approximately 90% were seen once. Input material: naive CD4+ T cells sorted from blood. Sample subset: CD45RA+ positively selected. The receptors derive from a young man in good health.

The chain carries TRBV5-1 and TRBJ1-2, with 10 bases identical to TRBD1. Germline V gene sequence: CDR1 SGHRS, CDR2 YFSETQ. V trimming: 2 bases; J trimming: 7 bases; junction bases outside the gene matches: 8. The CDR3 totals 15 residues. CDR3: CASSLRGTGDVGYTF. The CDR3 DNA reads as TGCGCCAGCAGCTTACGGGGGACAGGGGATGTTGGCTACACCTTC. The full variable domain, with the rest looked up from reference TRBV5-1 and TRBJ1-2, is KAGVTQTPRYLIKTRGQQVTLSCSPISGHRSVSWYQQTPGQGLQFLFEYFSETQRNKGNFPGRFSGRQFSNSRSEMNVSTLELGDSALYLCASSLRGTGDVGYTFGSGTRLTVV.

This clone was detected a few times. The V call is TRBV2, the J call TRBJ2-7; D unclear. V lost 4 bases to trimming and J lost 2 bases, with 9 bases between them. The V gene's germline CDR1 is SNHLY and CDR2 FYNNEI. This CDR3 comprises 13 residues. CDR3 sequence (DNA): TGTGCCAGCAGTGGTCGGCTCCCCTACGAGCAGTACTTC. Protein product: CASSGRLPYEQYF.

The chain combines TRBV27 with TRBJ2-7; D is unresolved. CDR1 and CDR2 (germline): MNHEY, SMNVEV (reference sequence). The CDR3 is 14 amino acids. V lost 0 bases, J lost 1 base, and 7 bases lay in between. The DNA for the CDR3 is TGTGCCAGCAGTTTATCGCGCAATTCCTACGAGCAGTACTTC. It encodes CASSLSRNSYEQYF.

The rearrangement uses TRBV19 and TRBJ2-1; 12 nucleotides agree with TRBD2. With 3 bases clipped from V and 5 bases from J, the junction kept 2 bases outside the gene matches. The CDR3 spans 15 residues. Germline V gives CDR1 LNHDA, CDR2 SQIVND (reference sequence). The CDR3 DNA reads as TGTGCCAGTAGTATTCTAGCGGGGGGGGACAATGAGCAGTTCTTC. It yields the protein CASSILAGGDNEQFF.

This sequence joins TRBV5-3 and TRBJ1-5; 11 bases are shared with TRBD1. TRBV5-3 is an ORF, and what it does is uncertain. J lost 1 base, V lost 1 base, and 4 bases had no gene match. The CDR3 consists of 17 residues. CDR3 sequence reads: CARSLRDRGESNQPQHF. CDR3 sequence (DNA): TGTGCCAGAAGCTTGAGGGACAGGGGGGAGAGCAATCAGCCCCAGCATTTT.

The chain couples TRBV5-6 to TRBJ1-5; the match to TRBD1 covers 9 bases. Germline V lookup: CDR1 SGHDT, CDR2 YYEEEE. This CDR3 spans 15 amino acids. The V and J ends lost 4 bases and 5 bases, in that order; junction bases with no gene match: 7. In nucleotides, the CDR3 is TGTGCCAGCAGCAGGGACAGGGATAGGGATCAGCCCCAGCATTTT. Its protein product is CASSRDRDRDQPQHF.

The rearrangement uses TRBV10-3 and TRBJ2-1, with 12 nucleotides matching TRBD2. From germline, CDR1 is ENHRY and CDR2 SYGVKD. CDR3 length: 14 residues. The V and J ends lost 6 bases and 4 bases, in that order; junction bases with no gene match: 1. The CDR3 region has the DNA TGTGCCATCAGGACTAGCGGGGGTTACAATGAGCAGTTCTTC. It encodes CAIRTSGGYNEQFF.

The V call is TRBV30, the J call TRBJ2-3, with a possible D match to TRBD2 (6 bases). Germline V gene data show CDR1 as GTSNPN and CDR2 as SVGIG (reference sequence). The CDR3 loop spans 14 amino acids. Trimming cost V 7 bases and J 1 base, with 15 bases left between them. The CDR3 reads CASKVAGRTDTQYF. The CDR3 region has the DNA TGTGCCTCGAAGGTCGCGGGGCGCACAGATACGCAGTATTTT.

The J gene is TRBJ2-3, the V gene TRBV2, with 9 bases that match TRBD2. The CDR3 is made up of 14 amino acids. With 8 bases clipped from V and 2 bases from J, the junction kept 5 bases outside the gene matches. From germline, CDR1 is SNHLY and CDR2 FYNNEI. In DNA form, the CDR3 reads TGTGCCAGCGCCATAGCGGGGGCCACAGATACGCAGTATTTT. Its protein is CASAIAGATDTQYF.

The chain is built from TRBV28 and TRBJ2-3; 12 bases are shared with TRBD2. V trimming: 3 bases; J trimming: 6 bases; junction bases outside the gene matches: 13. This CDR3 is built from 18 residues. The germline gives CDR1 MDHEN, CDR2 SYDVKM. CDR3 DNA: TGTGCCAGCAGTTTTGGCTGGACTAGCGGGGCCCGCTGGGATACGCAGTATTTT. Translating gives CASSFGWTSGARWDTQYF.

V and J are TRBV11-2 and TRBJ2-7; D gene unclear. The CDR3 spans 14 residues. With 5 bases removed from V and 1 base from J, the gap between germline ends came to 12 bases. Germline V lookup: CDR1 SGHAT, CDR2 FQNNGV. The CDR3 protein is CASSVLLKSYEQYF. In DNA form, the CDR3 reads TGTGCCAGCAGCGTCTTACTTAAATCCTACGAGCAGTACTTC.

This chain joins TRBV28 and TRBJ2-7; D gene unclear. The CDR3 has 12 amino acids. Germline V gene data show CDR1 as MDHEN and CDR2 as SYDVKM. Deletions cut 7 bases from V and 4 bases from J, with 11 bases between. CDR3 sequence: CASTRDQYEQYF. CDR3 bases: TGTGCCAGCACCAGAGACCAATACGAGCAGTACTTC.